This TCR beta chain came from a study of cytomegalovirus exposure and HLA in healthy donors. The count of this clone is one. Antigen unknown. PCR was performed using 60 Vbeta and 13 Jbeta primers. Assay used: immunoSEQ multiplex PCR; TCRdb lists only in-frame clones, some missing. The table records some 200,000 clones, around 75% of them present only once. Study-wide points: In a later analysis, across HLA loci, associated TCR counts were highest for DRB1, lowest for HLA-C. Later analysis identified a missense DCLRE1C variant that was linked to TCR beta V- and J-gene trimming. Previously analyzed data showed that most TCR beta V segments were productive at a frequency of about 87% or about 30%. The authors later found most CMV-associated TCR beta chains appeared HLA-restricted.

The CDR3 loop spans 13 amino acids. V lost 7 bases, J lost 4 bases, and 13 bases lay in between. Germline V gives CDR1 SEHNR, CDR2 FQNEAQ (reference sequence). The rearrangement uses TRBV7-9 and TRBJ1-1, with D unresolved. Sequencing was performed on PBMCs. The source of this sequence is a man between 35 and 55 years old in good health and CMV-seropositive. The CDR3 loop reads CASNSLGSTEAFF. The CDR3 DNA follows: TGTGCCAGCAACTCACTCGGGAGCACTGAAGCTTTCTTT.